The clone carrying this T cell receptor (beta chain) appeared many times. This record belongs to a study of T cells after yellow fever vaccination. The V end lost 7 bases, the J end lost 6 bases, and 16 bases lay between the germline ends. The CDR3 is 13 residues long. Germline V lookup: CDR1 SQVTM, CDR2 ANQGSEA. From the 5' RACE reads, TCRdb called clonotypes with MiXCR, one entry per CDR3 protein. This sample has 250,000 to 300,000 distinct CDR3 sequences, with around 4.9% found just once. The source material was CD4+ T cells sorted from PBMCs, sampled on the day of the yellow fever booster vaccination. This clonotype was sampled from a man aged 18-30 years who received the YFV17D yellow fever vaccine. This chain connects TRBV29-1 to TRBJ1-5, with D maybe TRBD1 (5 bases). The CDR3 sequence: CSGPMRGVQPQHF. The CDR3 DNA reads TGCAGCGGTCCTATGAGAGGGGTTCAGCCCCAGCATTTT.